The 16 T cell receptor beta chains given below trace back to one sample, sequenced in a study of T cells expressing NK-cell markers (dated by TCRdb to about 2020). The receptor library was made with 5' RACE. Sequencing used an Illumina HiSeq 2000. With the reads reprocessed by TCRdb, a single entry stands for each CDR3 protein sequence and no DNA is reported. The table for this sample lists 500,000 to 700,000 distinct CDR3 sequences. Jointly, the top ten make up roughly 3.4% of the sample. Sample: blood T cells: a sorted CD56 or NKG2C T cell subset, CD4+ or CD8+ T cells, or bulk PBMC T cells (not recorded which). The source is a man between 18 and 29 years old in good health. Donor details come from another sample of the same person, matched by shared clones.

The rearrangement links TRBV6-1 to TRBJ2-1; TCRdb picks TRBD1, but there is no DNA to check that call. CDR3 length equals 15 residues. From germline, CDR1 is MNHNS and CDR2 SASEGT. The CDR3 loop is CASSQPRDGHNEQFF.

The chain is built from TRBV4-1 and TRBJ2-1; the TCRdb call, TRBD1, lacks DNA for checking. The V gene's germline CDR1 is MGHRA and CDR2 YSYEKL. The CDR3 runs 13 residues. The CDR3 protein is CASSQPAGDEQFF.

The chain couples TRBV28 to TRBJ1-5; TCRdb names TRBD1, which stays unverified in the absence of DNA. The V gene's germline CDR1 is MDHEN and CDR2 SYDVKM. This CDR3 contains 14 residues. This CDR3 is CASSSDSINQPQHF.

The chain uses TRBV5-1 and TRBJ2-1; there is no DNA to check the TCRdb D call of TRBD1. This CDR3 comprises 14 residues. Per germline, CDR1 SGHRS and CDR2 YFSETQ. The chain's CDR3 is CASSLLSGTNEQFF.

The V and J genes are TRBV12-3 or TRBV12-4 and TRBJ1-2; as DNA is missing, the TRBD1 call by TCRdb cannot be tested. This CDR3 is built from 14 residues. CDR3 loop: CASSLMANRAGYTF.

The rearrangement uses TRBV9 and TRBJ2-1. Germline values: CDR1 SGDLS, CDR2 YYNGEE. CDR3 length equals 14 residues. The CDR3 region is CASSGQSSYNEQFF.

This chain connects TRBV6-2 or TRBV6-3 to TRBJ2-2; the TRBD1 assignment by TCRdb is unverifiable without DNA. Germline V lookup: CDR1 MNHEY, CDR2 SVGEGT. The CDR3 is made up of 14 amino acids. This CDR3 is CASKGATSTGELFF.

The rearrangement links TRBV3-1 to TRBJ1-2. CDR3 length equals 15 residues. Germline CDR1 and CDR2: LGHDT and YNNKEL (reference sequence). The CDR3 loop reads CASSQDGREYYGYTF.

CDR3: CASRSSGRPGETQYF. The J gene is TRBJ2-5, the V gene TRBV12-3 or TRBV12-4; without DNA, the TCRdb call of TRBD1 cannot be checked. The CDR3 extends over 15 amino acids.

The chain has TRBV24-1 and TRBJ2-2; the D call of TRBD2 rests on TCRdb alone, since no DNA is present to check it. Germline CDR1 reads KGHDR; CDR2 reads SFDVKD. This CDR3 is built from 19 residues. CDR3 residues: CATSDLTSGRTGYTGELFF.

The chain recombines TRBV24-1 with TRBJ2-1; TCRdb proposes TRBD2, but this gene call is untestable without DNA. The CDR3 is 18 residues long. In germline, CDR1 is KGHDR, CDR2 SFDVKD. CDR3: CATSDSGFASGSPNEQFF.

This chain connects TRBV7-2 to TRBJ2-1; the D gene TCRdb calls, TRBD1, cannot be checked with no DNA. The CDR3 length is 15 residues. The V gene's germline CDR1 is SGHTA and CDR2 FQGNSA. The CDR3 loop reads CASSSDSPSYNEQFF.

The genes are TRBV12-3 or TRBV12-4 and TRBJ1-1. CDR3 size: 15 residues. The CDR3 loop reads CASSLVAGFVAEAFF.

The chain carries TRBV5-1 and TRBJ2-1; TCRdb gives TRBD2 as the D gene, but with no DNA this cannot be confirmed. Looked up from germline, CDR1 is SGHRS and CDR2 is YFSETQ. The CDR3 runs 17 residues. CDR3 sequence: CASSPYGTSGPFNEQFF.

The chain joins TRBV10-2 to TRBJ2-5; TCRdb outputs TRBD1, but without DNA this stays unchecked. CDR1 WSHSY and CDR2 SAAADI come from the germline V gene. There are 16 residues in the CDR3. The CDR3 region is CAIPTRESVQVETQYF.

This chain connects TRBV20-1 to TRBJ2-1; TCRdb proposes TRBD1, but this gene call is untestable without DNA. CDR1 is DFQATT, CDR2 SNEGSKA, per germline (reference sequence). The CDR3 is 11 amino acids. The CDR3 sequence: CSAPDYNEQFF.